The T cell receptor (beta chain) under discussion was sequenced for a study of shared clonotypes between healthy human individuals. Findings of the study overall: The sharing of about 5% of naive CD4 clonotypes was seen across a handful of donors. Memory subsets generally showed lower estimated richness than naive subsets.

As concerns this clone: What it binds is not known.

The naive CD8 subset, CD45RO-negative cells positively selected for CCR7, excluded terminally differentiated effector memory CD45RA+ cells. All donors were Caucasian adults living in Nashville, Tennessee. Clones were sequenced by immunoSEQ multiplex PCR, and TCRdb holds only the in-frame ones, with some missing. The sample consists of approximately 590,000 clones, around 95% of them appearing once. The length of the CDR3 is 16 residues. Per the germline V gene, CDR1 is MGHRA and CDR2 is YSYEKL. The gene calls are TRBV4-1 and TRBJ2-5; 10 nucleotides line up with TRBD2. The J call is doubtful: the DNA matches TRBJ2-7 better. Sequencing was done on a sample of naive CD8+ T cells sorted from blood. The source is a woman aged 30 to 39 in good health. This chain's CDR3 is CASSQGSGRATDEQYF. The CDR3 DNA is TGCGCCAGCAGCCAAGGAAGCGGGAGGGCCACCGACGAGCAGTACTTC.